This T cell receptor beta chain was found in a study of OX40 agonist ivuxolimab in advanced cancers. Concerning the study at large: Ivuxolimab was a fully human IgG2 agonistic monoclonal antibody targeting the costimulatory receptor OX40 (CD134). Intravenous ivuxolimab was administered to patients every 2 weeks at six dose levels: 0.01, 0.1, 0.3, 1.5, 3 and 10 mg/kg. Of the 50 to 55 patients in dose escalation, 19 had hepatocellular carcinoma, approximately 15 had melanoma, 9 had renal cell carcinoma and 9 had head and neck cancer. In the dose-escalation cohort, 65% to 85% of patients were male, and the mean age was 60 years with a range of roughly 20 to 85. Prior anti-PD-1, anti-PD-L1 or anti-CTLA-4 therapy was permitted, and about two fifths of dose-escalation patients had received checkpoint inhibitors. Partial responses occurred in three dose-escalation patients, of whom one had hepatocellular carcinoma and two had cutaneous melanoma. The point of sequencing TCRbeta in the periphery was to test whether ivuxolimab changed TCR sequence diversity and drove clonal T-cell expansion. The monotherapy dose-escalation portion (N = 52 patients) of the phase I ivuxolimab trial is reported in the paper. The research as a whole found: On average, CD8+ T cells showed more expanded clones than CD4+ T cells after ivuxolimab. Partial responders in the 0.1-3.0 mg/kg groups had among the lowest normalized peripheral clonal expansion, especially among CD8+ T cells. Which antigens the clonally expanded peripheral T cells were specific for was not determined. Low levels of normalized T-cell clonal expansion were also seen in some nonresponding patients. At doses of 0.1 to 3.0 mg/kg, clonal expansion of both CD4+ and CD8+ T cells in blood was seen between baseline and week 6.

Worth noting for this clone: Its cognate antigen has yet to be identified. No much larger clone exists at a distance of one base, and base qualities are not known.

Genomic DNA was isolated from the sorted cells so that the TCRbeta CDR3 region could be sequenced. The immunoSEQ Assay was used for sequencing of TCRbeta CDR3 regions. TCRdb provides this immuneACCESS table in a form limited to in-frame rearrangements. Some clones are lacking; in checked studies, under half of them reflect an unresolved V gene, and why the rest are absent is not known. The sample profile shows 30,000 to 45,000 clones; about three quarters of them were found once. The biggest ten clones account for around 9.3% of the sample. Patients with a history of autoimmune disease or receiving systemic immunosuppression were excluded from the trial. Peripheral blood for TCR sequencing was collected from all dose cohorts at baseline, on cycle 4 day 1, and on cycle 7 day 1. The samples were taken from a phase I, first-in-human, multicenter, open-label dose-escalation trial of ivuxolimab. The trial enrolled adults with locally advanced or metastatic head and neck squamous cell, hepatocellular, melanoma or renal cell carcinoma. Before TCR sequencing, CD4+ T cells and CD8+ T cells from peripheral blood were sorted into separate populations.

The CDR3 contains 19 residues, cysteine and phenylalanine counted. Of the read, only the CDR3 DNA is kept; its 57 bases are in frame from base 1. Trimmed from V: 0 bases; trimmed from J: 1 base; junction bases lacking a gene match: 7. In the germline V gene, CDR1 corresponds to MGHRA and CDR2 to YSYEKL. The source material was CD4+ or CD8+ T cells sorted from blood, sampled in a trial of the OX40 agonist ivuxolimab. The chain joins TRBV4-1 to TRBJ2-4; TRBD2 aligns with 12 central bases. The receptor was derived from an adult with an advanced solid tumor such as melanoma, head and neck, liver or kidney cancer. The nucleotide sequence is TGCGCCAGCAGCCAAGACTGGCTAGCGGGAGGGCCGGCCAAAAACATTCAGTACTTC. The translation is CASSQDWLAGGPAKNIQYF.